The TCR beta chain described here comes from a study of Ad26.COV2.S vaccination and SARS-CoV-2 variants. Study details: Recipients of Ad26.COV2.S got it intramuscularly, once or twice 56 days apart.

CDR3 size: 14 residues. Germline loops: CDR1 SQVTM, CDR2 ANQGSEA. The junction had 3 bases not matched to a gene; V was cut back by 6 bases and J by 1 base. Clones were read by immunoSEQ multiplex PCR, and TCRdb kept only the in-frame ones, dropping some. The data contain over 200,000 clones, 88% of them singletons. As to treatment: around 19 received Ad26.COV2.S at low or high dose, single or two shots; about 5 received placebo; per-sample allocation not given. The samples date from day 63 after the first vaccine or placebo injection. This receptor was taken from a person between 18 and 60 years old who received the Ad26.COV2.S COVID-19 vaccine or a placebo. The sample in question was peripheral blood, obtained in a trial of Ad26.COV2.S vaccine versus placebo. V and J are TRBV29-1 and TRBJ2-2; TRBD1 aligns across 9 bases. In DNA, the CDR3 is TGCAGCGTCGGACAGGGGCGGAACACCGGGGAGCTGTTTTTT. Translation: CSVGQGRNTGELFF.